This TCR beta chain was found in a study of cytomegalovirus exposure and HLA in healthy donors. Use of 60 Vbeta and 13 Jbeta primers characterized the PCR. Method: immunoSEQ multiplex PCR; TCRdb's copy keeps in-frame clones and lacks some. Among more than 90,000 clones listed, approximately 70% were seen once. Germline trimming cut 0 bases from V and 6 bases from J; bases unmatched to any gene: 13. The length of the CDR3 is 18 residues. CDR1 is SGHDT, CDR2 YYEEEE, per germline. Study observations and caveats: A reported reduction in N-insertions relative to the roughly 710-donor mean was seen in an Asian-associated ancestry cluster in a later analysis. As confirmed in vitro, a few CMV-associated chains were specific for CMV antigens.

As to this clone: Its antigen is unidentified.

The receptor was isolated from a man under 40 in good health and CMV-seropositive. This chain links TRBV5-6 with TRBJ2-4, with TRBD1 matching 9 bases. The sequenced sample consisted of PBMCs. Here the CDR3 reads CASSLVRPWDRAANIQYF. The CDR3 bases are TGTGCCAGCAGCTTGGTTCGCCCCTGGGACAGGGCGGCAAACATTCAGTACTTC.